The source of this T cell receptor (beta chain) is a study of blood T cells in healthy people across ages. Combining a sample-barcoded 5' primer with a J-beta primer mix, a second PCR ran for roughly 6 to 12 cycles. TCRdb redid the calling of the 5' RACE reads with MiXCR, one entry per CDR3 protein. In the table there are about 1.7 million distinct CDR3 sequences, 28% of which are singletons. V dropped 7 bases and J dropped 3 bases, with 6 bases sitting between them. Germline V gives CDR1 SQVTM, CDR2 ANQGSEA. CDR3 length: 11 residues. The chain recombines TRBV29-1 with TRBJ2-2; D not resolved. This sequence was found in a woman aged 30 to 39 in good health. The specimen was blood. The CDR3 loop reads CSGSDTGELFF. The CDR3 nucleotides read TGCAGCGGATCAGACACCGGGGAGCTGTTTTTT.